The 14 T cell receptor beta chains below come from one sample, sequenced in a study of blood T cells in healthy people across ages. It was with a sample-barcoded 5' primer and a J-beta primer mix that a second PCR of roughly 6 to 11 cycles was run. Each CDR3 protein gets one entry after TCRdb re-called the 5' RACE reads with MiXCR. The sample lists about 1.4 million distinct CDR3 sequences, roughly 64% occurring once. Sequences were obtained from blood. The source is a man between 18 and 35 years old in good health.

This chain joins TRBV20-1 and TRBJ2-1; no firm D call. CDR1 is DFQATT, CDR2 SNEGSKA, per germline (reference sequence). V gave up 1 base and J gave up 7 bases, with 5 bases separating them. This CDR3 has 11 amino acids. CDR3 nucleotide sequence: TGCAGTGCTAGAGTCGCTAATGAGCAGTTCTTC. Protein sequence: CSARVANEQFF.

This clonotype was observed a few times. The rearrangement joins TRBV27 to TRBJ2-7; 7 bases are a match to TRBD1. Per the germline V gene, CDR1 is MNHEY and CDR2 is SMNVEV (reference sequence). The V gene end was trimmed by 5 bases and the J gene end by 1 base; junction bases not matched to a gene: 8. This CDR3 has 15 residues. CDR3 coding DNA: TGTGCCAGCAGTACTACAGGGGACCCATCCTACGAGCAGTACTTC. Translation: CASSTTGDPSYEQYF.

The chain recombines TRBV27 with TRBJ2-1; 7 nucleotides align to TRBD1. Germline loops: CDR1 MNHEY, CDR2 SMNVEV (reference sequence). The CDR3 is 16 amino acids. J was trimmed by 2 bases and V by 5 bases; bases with no gene match: 9. In DNA form, the CDR3 reads TGTGCCAGCAGTGACCGGGACAGCAATCCCTACAATGAGCAGTTCTTC. This translates into CASSDRDSNPYNEQFF.

The chain has TRBV5-1 and TRBJ2-3; 9 bases agree with TRBD2. V was clipped by 1 base and J by 2 bases; unmatched bases: 11. CDR1 SGHRS and CDR2 YFSETQ come from the germline V gene. The length of the CDR3 is 18 residues. The CDR3 reads CASSLNLAGRLPTDTQYF. The CDR3 DNA follows: TGCGCCAGCAGCTTGAACCTAGCGGGGAGGTTGCCCACAGATACGCAGTATTTT. The full variable domain, completed using reference TRBV5-1 and TRBJ2-3, is KAGVTQTPRYLIKTRGQQVTLSCSPISGHRSVSWYQQTPGQGLQFLFEYFSETQRNKGNFPGRFSGRQFSNSRSEMNVSTLELGDSALYLCASSLNLAGRLPTDTQYFGPGTRLTVL.

V gene TRBV7-2 combines with J gene TRBJ1-6; D is ambiguous. The CDR3 spans 16 residues. Germline V CDR1 and CDR2: SGHTA, FQGNSA. V lost 0 bases and J 9 bases, leaving 15 bases between the germline ends. The CDR3: CASSLASVPGSSPLHF. The CDR3 DNA sequence: TGTGCCAGCAGCTTAGCGTCAGTGCCGGGGAGTTCACCCCTCCACTTT.

J is TRBJ2-7 and V is TRBV6-5; a weak D match, TRBD2 (6 bases). Trimming took 5 bases from V and 6 from J, leaving 17 bases between them. The CDR3 has 14 residues. The germline V gene has CDR1 MNHEY and CDR2 SVGAGI. CDR3 loop: CASSAGPSHFEQYF. The CDR3 DNA is TGTGCCAGCAGTGCGGGACCGTCCCACTTCGAGCAGTACTTC.

The chain carries TRBV15 and TRBJ1-1, with TRBD1 matching over 9 bases. V lost 10 bases and J lost 0; bases outside the gene matches: 3. The germline V gene has CDR1 LNHNV and CDR2 YYDKDF (reference sequence). The CDR3 runs 13 residues. The CDR3: CAIGTGMNTEAFF. The CDR3 DNA follows: TGTGCCATCGGGACAGGGATGAACACTGAAGCTTTCTTT.

CDR3: CASSLGSYTDTQYF. CDR3 DNA: TGTGCCAGCAGTTTGGGTAGCTACACAGATACGCAGTATTTT. This rearrangement joins TRBV12-3 or TRBV12-4 to TRBJ2-3; the D is unclear. CDR3 length: 14 residues. V lost 3 bases and J 2 bases, leaving 9 bases between the germline ends.

The chain joins TRBV10-3 to TRBJ2-7; possible D gene TRBD1, 5 bases. With 3 bases removed from V and 1 base from J, the gap between germline ends came to 13 bases. Per the germline V gene, CDR1 is ENHRY and CDR2 is SYGVKD. This CDR3 is 15 amino acids long. CDR3 coding DNA: TGTGCCATCAGTGACGCGACAGAGAAGTCCTACGAGCAGTACTTC. It yields the protein CAISDATEKSYEQYF.

In the case of this clonotype: A junction end diverges from the germline sequence, so it may reflect a read error. V is TRBV7-2 and J is TRBJ1-2, with no clear D. This CDR3 is 14 amino acids long. Germline CDR1 is SGHTA and CDR2 is FQGNSA. The CDR3 here is CASSLFVAGLGYTF. The CDR3 DNA is TGTGCCAGTAGCTTGTTCGTCGCAGGCTTGGGCTACACCTTC.

The CDR3 nucleotides are TGTGCCAGCAGTGACCCCCATAACGGGCAGTTCTTC. Amino acid sequence: CASSDPHNGQFF. This chain joins TRBV6-1 and TRBJ2-1; D not resolved. This CDR3 comprises 12 residues. Between the trimmed V and J ends, which lost 3 bases and 12 bases, there was a span of 12 bases. Germline CDR1 MNHNS, CDR2 SASEGT.

The V call is TRBV20-1, the J call TRBJ2-3; D gene uncertain. The CDR3 is 15 amino acids. V dropped 6 bases and J dropped 4 bases, with 20 bases sitting between them. CDR1 is DFQATT, CDR2 SNEGSKA, per germline (reference sequence). CDR3: CSAVRIIGRADTQYF. The CDR3 DNA sequence: TGCAGTGCGGTCAGAATTATAGGTCGCGCAGATACGCAGTATTTT.

As concerns this clonotype: Germline and junction disagree at one end, which may indicate a read error. This chain connects TRBV4-1 to TRBJ2-5; 9 bases fit TRBD1. The J call is in doubt because the DNA end fits TRBJ2-7 better. The CDR3 is made up of 16 amino acids. Germline V gene lookup returns CDR1 MGHRA and CDR2 YSYEKL. This chain's CDR3 is CTSSQQGQGLTYEQYF. CDR3 nucleotide sequence: TGCACCAGCAGCCAACAGGGACAGGGCCTTACCTACGAGCAGTACTTC.

This clonotype was observed a handful of times. V gene TRBV4-1 combines with J gene TRBJ2-3; D might be TRBD2 (6 bases). Trimming cost V 5 bases and J 4 bases, with 10 bases left between them. The CDR3 consists of 13 residues. CDR1 is MGHRA and CDR2 is YSYEKL in the germline V gene. This CDR3 reads CASSGTYSDTQYF. The CDR3 nucleotides read TGCGCCAGCAGCGGGACTTATTCAGATACGCAGTATTTT.